What follows describes a single T cell receptor (beta chain). This clone was picked up a small number of times. The specificity of this receptor is unknown. Per-base qualities were not stored, and no clone one base away is much larger. In total, roughly 710 healthy bone marrow donors made up the cohort. At the time of sampling, every cohort member was nominally healthy, though immune exposures that went unrecorded were likely present. The donor tested CMV seropositive, placing the donor among the 289 seropositive members of the cohort. Each donor provided a peripheral blood sample, and peripheral blood mononuclear cells were used for TCR beta sequencing. Genomic DNA was extracted from the blood cell samples with the Qiagen DNeasy Blood Extraction Kit. Including the terminal cysteine and phenylalanine, the CDR3 comprises 11 residues. The entry retains the CDR3 DNA only, 33 bases that are in frame from base 1. Taken from the germline V gene, the CDR1 and CDR2 loops are MGHRA and YSYEKL. The V end loses 0 bases and the J end loses 11 bases, and a stretch of 7 bases separates them.

These data are taken from a study of cytomegalovirus exposure and HLA in healthy donors (dated by TCRdb to the late 2010s). Regarding the complete study: An earlier analysis of a few hundred of the donors reported approximately 300 Gb of sequence data and 117 million unique TCR beta sequences obtained from some 200 million T cells. An early release that covered roughly 600 HLA-typed donors contained approximately 300 gigabases of sequencing data and around 85 million unique TCR sequences. Of the 398 genotyped donors, roughly 80% fell in the genetic ancestry cluster associated with self-reported Caucasian donors. The aim of the study was to test whether cataloging public T cell receptors could identify signatures of past pathogen exposure. The T cell repertoires of around 730 subjects were profiled by immunosequencing and related to cytomegalovirus serostatus. Along with the approximately 650-subject first cohort, a separate validation cohort of over a hundred different subjects was used. The study combined high-throughput TCR immunosequencing, statistical association of individual TCRs with disease status, and machine learning to predict cytomegalovirus infection status. A later analysis re-analyzed previously published TCR beta repertoires from about 730 donors and added high-resolution HLA genotyping to study TCR occurrence patterns. In the later analysis, no new phenotypic data were used to find candidate immune exposures; instead, reliance was placed on TCR beta sequences and their occurrence across donors. In an earlier analysis of 500 to 650 of the donors, high-throughput TCR beta sequencing was used to judge whether each TCR beta V gene segment behaved as functional or pseudogenic. Alongside the repertoire data, information on donor age, sex, ethnicity and CMV serostatus was compiled. A later genetic analysis used genome-wide SNP genotypes for about 60% of the roughly 700 donors, treating that subset as a discovery cohort. All discovery cohort repertoires had been generated using a single sequencing platform. Both class I and class II loci were covered by HLA typing, at four-digit resolution. The number of typed donors differed by locus: roughly 629-630 for A, B, C, DRB1 and DQB1; approximately 520 for DQA1; approximately 600 for DPA1; and 450 to 480 for DPB1. Because of strong linkage in the cohort, a handful of DR-DQ haplotypes were treated as single units for association and clustering. Among 300 to 500 genotyped donors of the cohort, an average of around 220,000 unique TCR beta nucleotide sequences was sequenced per donor, of which about 18% were non-productive.

Study-wide findings and limitations: The authors suggested that the approach could potentially be generalized to other disease states and immunological phenotypes. The only immune exposure information available for the cohort was CMV serostatus. The classifier was reported to diagnose cytomegalovirus status with high specificity and sensitivity in both the original and validation cohorts. The sequencing pipeline was judged likely to have produced a cluster of highly shared sequence variants as a technical artifact. In an earlier analysis of more than 450 of the donors, most TCR beta V segments were observed in productive rearrangements about 90% or about 30% of the time, broadly matching IMGT annotations. The 87-base-pair reads could not distinguish some IMGT-functional V segments, including TRBV6-2 and TRBV6-3, so those segments were excluded. Compared with the 666-donor mean, donors in an Asian-associated ancestry cluster had fewer N-insertions in productive TCRs, according to a later genetic analysis. Specific HLA alleles were associated with 16,951 TCR beta sequences at a false discovery rate of 0.05 in a later analysis. In a later analysis, HLA-associated TCR beta chains were found to be more clonally expanded and to have lower generation probabilities than equally common non-associated chains. In a later analysis, the rate of TCR association differed among HLA loci, with DRB1 alleles having the most associated TCRs and HLA-C alleles having the fewest. In a later analysis, most CMV-associated TCR beta chains were found to appear HLA-restricted, with HLA associations seemingly driven largely by CMV exposure. A later analysis reported that several top co-occurrence clusters appeared linked to parvovirus B19, influenza, CMV and Epstein-Barr virus. V-gene and J-gene trimming of TCR beta chains was associated with a missense DCLRE1C variant in a later genetic analysis, and the association was replicated in an independent cohort. The study listed 164 TCR beta chains as associated with cytomegalovirus. This cohort had only TCR beta chains sequenced, and the lack of alpha or paired-chain data limited which features could be detected. A few of the identified cytomegalovirus-associated TCR beta chains were confirmed in vitro to be specific for cytomegalovirus antigens. Because HLA typing was unavailable for some donors at each locus, only the typed subset was used in association tests. A further reported finding was that TCR beta sequences accurately predicted the HLA-A and HLA-B alleles for most subjects in the first cohort. Strong co-occurrence of HLA alleles, especially DR and DQ, made assigning TCR associations to individual alleles difficult. Sequencing depth was assumed to be roughly uniform across donors in the presence/absence analyses, though that assumption may not hold. While some public TCRs were present in many individuals, most TCR sequences turned up only very rarely across donors. Because counts were too low, roughly 18 rarely observed V segments, including chromosome 9 orphons, were left out of the earlier analysis of some 600 of the donors. Correlated functional status among segregating V segments might be attributable to linkage disequilibrium, but an unknown experimental factor could not be ruled out.

The protocol used for the library was the immunoSEQ multiplex PCR assay. The multiplex PCR relied on a mix of 60 forward primers for TCR Vbeta segments and 13 reverse primers for TCR Jbeta segments. The CDR3 region of rearranged TCR beta genes was amplified from genomic DNA with a multiplex PCR assay. The amplified TCR beta libraries were sequenced on the Illumina HiSeq System as 87-base-pair reads. The published analysis was carried out like this. Across the 640 or so repertoires, a later analysis counted roughly 84 million unique TCR beta chains, approximately 10 million of which were shared by at least two donors. To remove PCR and sequencing errors, raw reads were error-corrected and collapsed into unique sequences using a nearest-neighbor algorithm that merged closely related sequences. V, D and J gene segments were assigned by aligning CDR3 sequences to IMGT reference sequences. For a sequence to be retained, at least a six-nucleotide match to both a V gene segment and a J gene segment was required. Rearrangements were classified as productive when the CDR3 lacked stop codons and remained in frame with V and J, and all other rearrangements were classified as non-productive. Following IMGT convention, CDR3 was defined as the stretch from the second conserved V-encoded cysteine up to the conserved J-encoded phenylalanine. Sequences without an unambiguous match to a single V gene segment were excluded from the earlier analysis of 450 to 750 of the donors. In an earlier analysis of 587 of the donors, V segments were called functional above 56.7% productive rearrangements and were called segregating when the between-donor standard deviation exceeded 5%. To diagnose cytomegalovirus status from the catalog of TCR beta chain sequences, a statistical classification framework was built. A later analysis assigned V and J genes by comparing TCR nucleotide sequences with IMGT/GENE-DB human TR gene sequences. Using the TCRdist pipeline, a later analysis assigned CDR3 sequences along with most-parsimonious VDJ recombination scenarios. In a later analysis, each TCR beta chain was defined by its CDR3 amino acid sequence together with its V-gene family, and reads without a unique V-gene family were excluded. As a way to deal with suspected cross-contamination and a sequencing artifact, a later analysis dropped roughly 600 nucleotide sequences that were highly shared and had low generation probability. In a later analysis, a clonal expansion index was calculated for each public chain from normalized within-repertoire ranks of inferred template counts. Generation probabilities in a later analysis came from a VDJ recombination model fitted to out-of-frame rearrangements, and those results were checked against IGoR. Hypergeometric tests were used in a later analysis to score TCR-TCR, TCR-HLA and TCR-CMV co-occurrence, with a repertoire-size bias correction applied to the TCR pairs. In a later analysis, false discovery rates were estimated by permuting HLA or CMV assignments 20 times. In a later analysis, co-occurring TCRs were grouped with DBSCAN, and TCRdist sequence similarity was added when clustering was performed within HLA-allele-positive subsets. Repertoires with fewer than 30,000 or more than 120,000 public chains, plus five repertoires with anomalous nucleotide sharing, were excluded from co-occurrence clustering. TCRdb re-hosts the immuneACCESS table, in-frame sequences only. Its copies lack some clones; in the studies checked, an unresolved V gene accounts for under half of them, and the cause for the rest is not known. The DNA gave D and trimming, while V, J and clone size come from that table. In this sample the table shows about 98,000 clones, about 81% of which occur a single time. Jointly, the top ten make up over 9.5% of the sample.

The sequence was collected from a man between 18 and 35 years old in good health and CMV-seropositive. The sequencing sample was made of PBMCs. The sequence is built from TRBV4-1 and TRBJ1-1; a tentative D match to TRBD1 spans 5 bases. This receptor carries the CDR3 CASSQDYRAFF. The sequence in DNA is TGCGCCAGCAGCCAAGATTACAGGGCTTTCTTT.